A single sample gave rise to the 4 T cell receptor beta chains below, sequenced in a study of blood T cells in healthy people across ages. Through a sample-barcoded 5' primer and a J-beta primer mix, a second PCR was run for 7 to 11 cycles. One entry per CDR3 protein, called by TCRdb with MiXCR from the 5' RACE reads. The data show about 1.4 million distinct CDR3 sequences, approximately 59% seen once. The specimen was blood. These receptors were collected from a man younger than 35 in good health.

The V gene is TRBV5-1, the J gene TRBJ2-7, with D perhaps assigned TRBD1 or TRBD2 (5 bases each). CDR1 and CDR2 (germline): SGHRS, YFSETQ. The CDR3 loop spans 13 amino acids. Trimming stripped 7 bases from V and 2 bases from J, with 13 bases between. CDR3 region: CASSGDVPYEQYF. CDR3 nucleotide sequence: TGCGCCAGCTCCGGGGACGTGCCCTACGAGCAGTACTTC.

This clonotype was observed a handful of times. This rearrangement joins TRBV3-1 to TRBJ1-2; D unclear. Trimming shortened V by 1 base and J by 6 bases, and 12 bases separated the two germline ends. Germline loops: CDR1 LGHDT, CDR2 YNNKEL (reference sequence). CDR3 length: 14 amino acids. The DNA for the CDR3 is TGTGCCAGCAGCCAAGGGACGGCTCCGCATGGCTACACCTTC. Its protein is CASSQGTAPHGYTF.

The chain uses TRBV10-1 and TRBJ2-1, with a weak D call TRBD2 (5 bases). CDR3 size: 15 residues. Looked up from germline, CDR1 is WNHNN and CDR2 is SYGVQD (reference sequence). V was clipped by 6 bases and J by 6 bases, with 18 bases between them. CDR3 residues: CASSSGLVAGNEQFF. The DNA of the CDR3 is TGCGCCAGCAGCTCCGGACTCGTAGCCGGCAATGAGCAGTTCTTC.

This clonotype was counted once. The rearrangement joins TRBV11-2 to TRBJ2-7, with D perhaps TRBD1 (6 bases). This CDR3 contains 13 residues. Germline lookup yields CDR1 SGHAT and CDR2 FQNNGV. Trimming cost V 5 bases and J 7 bases, with 15 bases left between them. CDR3 protein: CASSPSPGEEQYF. Here the CDR3 DNA reads TGTGCCAGCAGCCCGTCCCCAGGGGAAGAGCAGTACTTC.